Listed below are T cell receptor beta chains from one sample, sequenced in a study of identical twins. One entry per CDR3 protein, called by TCRdb with MiXCR from the 5' RACE reads. The table lists about 340,000 distinct CDR3 sequences, roughly an eighth of them singletons. The sample was also reused in another study, on yellow fever vaccine responses in identical twins.

The material sequenced was CD8+ T cells sorted from blood. These receptors originate from a woman aged 18-30 years in good health. CDR3s include the opening cysteine and the closing phenylalanine or tryptophan. A D gene is named only where the DNA matches it firmly. Clone size is given for some rows only: seen once, a few or many times, or a class if the clone is expanded.

-	TRBV6-2/TRBV6-3	TRBJ2-1	-	TGTGCCAGCAGTTACTCAAGCGAGGGAGGCGATGAGCAGTTCTTC	CASSYSSEGGDEQFF
-	TRBV7-8	TRBJ2-3	few	TGTGCCAGCAGCTTAGAGGTCGCGGGGGCCACAGATACGCAGTATTTT	CASSLEVAGATDTQYF
TRBD2	TRBV7-8	TRBJ2-2	few	TGTGCCAGCAGCCCGGGACTAGCGGCTACCGGGGAGCTGTTTTTT	CASSPGLAATGELFF
TRBD2	TRBV29-1	TRBJ2-3	few	TGCAGCGTTGAAGATCCTAGCGGGAGAGGAGATACGCAGTATTTT	CSVEDPSGRGDTQYF
TRBD2	TRBV4-2	TRBJ2-1	few	TGTGCCAGCAGCCAGTATAGCGGGGGAGGCTACAATGAGCAGTTCTTC	CASSQYSGGGYNEQFF
-	TRBV2	TRBJ2-2	few	TGTGCCAGCAGTGACGAGGGGGCGCGGGGCACCGGGGAGCTGTTTTTT	CASSDEGARGTGELFF
TRBD1	TRBV4-1	TRBJ1-6	-	TGCGCCAGCAGCCTTTTCTGGACAGGCGAAAGCTCCTATAATTCACCCCTCCACTTT	CASSLFWTGESSYNSPLHF
TRBD2	TRBV28	TRBJ2-5	-	TGTGCCAGCAGTTTACTAGCGGGAGGGGGCATGGAGACCCAGTACTTC	CASSLLAGGGMETQYF
TRBD1	TRBV28	TRBJ2-5	-	TGTGCCAGCAGTTTATCTATTGGGGGGACAGGGGAACGAGAGACCCAGTACTTC	CASSLSIGGTGERETQYF
-	TRBV9	TRBJ2-1	-	TGTGCCAGCAGCAACCCTGGCAATGAGCAGTTCTTC	CASSNPGNEQFF
-	TRBV11-2	TRBJ1-4	-	TGTGCCAGCAGTGGAAGGGATTCAACTAATGAAAAACTGTTTTTT	CASSGRDSTNEKLFF
-	TRBV10-3	TRBJ1-1	few	TGTGCCATCAGTGAGTCGGATAGGGGAGCTTTCTTT	CAISESDRGAFF
-	TRBV18	TRBJ2-5	-	TGTGCCAGCTCACTGTCGGGACTCTCCTGGGAGACCCAGTACTTC	CASSLSGLSWETQYF
-	TRBV9	TRBJ2-5	-	TGTGCCAGCAGCCCCACCCTCGGGGGCGGAGAGACCCAGTACTTC	CASSPTLGGGETQYF
-	TRBV9	TRBJ2-7	-	TGTGCCAGCAGCGCCGCCGGCAGGATCGACGAGCAGTACTTC	CASSAAGRIDEQYF
TRBD1	TRBV28	TRBJ2-7	-	TGTGCCAGCAGTTTATCCCCAGTAACAGGGGGCAACGAGCAGTACTTC	CASSLSPVTGGNEQYF
TRBD1	TRBV4-1	TRBJ2-1	few	TGCGCCAGCAGCCAAAGGGACAGGGATAATGAGCAGTTCTTC	CASSQRDRDNEQFF
-	TRBV10-2	TRBJ1-2	-	TGCGCCAGCAGCGAAGAATTGGACTATGGCTACACCTTC	CASSEELDYGYTF
TRBD1	TRBV5-5	TRBJ1-2	-	TGTGCCAGCAGCTCGGACAGGGGGGATGGCTACACCTTC	CASSSDRGDGYTF
TRBD1	TRBV3-1	TRBJ1-1	few	TGTGCCAGCAGCCAAGTCACAGGGGTGAAGACTGAAGCTTTCTTT	CASSQVTGVKTEAFF
-	TRBV5-6	TRBJ2-1	-	TGTGCCAGCAGCTTGGTAAGAACCCTCCAGGGCGATGAGCAGTTCTTC	CASSLVRTLQGDEQFF
-	TRBV3-1	TRBJ1-5	many	TGTGCCAGCAGCCAATATAGAGAGGGGCGGGGGAATCAGCCCCAGCATTTT	CASSQYREGRGNQPQHF
TRBD2	TRBV2	TRBJ2-5	few	TGTGCCAGCGGGGCTAGCGGGTGGCAAGAGACCCAGTACTTC	CASGASGWQETQYF
TRBD1	TRBV29-1	TRBJ1-1	few	TGCAGCGTTGATTCCGGGACAGGATACACTGAAGCTTTCTTT	CSVDSGTGYTEAFF
-	TRBV7-8	TRBJ2-1	few	TGTGCCAGCAGCCCTGTCGGGCGGGTCTGGGGCTCCTACAATGAGCAGTTCTTC	CASSPVGRVWGSYNEQFF
TRBD1	TRBV5-1	TRBJ2-5	many	TGCGCCAGCAGCTTCGGACAGGGCCAAGAGACCCAGTACTTC	CASSFGQGQETQYF
TRBD2	TRBV7-9	TRBJ2-3	-	TGTGCCAGCAGCCCCCTCCCGGGGGGACCTAGCACAGATACGCAGTATTTT	CASSPLPGGPSTDTQYF
TRBD1	TRBV3-1	TRBJ2-2	many	TGTGCCAGCAGCCAAGAGACAGGGGATACCGGGGAGCTGTTTTTT	CASSQETGDTGELFF
TRBD1	TRBV29-1	TRBJ2-7	-	TGCAGCGTTGCCCCGGCCCGGACAGGGGGCCTCGAGCAGTACTTC	CSVAPARTGGLEQYF
-	TRBV19	TRBJ2-1	-	TGTGCCAGTAGTATAGAACTAGAGATCTACAATGAGCAGTTCTTC	CASSIELEIYNEQFF
-	TRBV5-6	TRBJ2-2	-	TGTGCCAGCAGCGACAACAGGGTTAAGAACACCGGGGAGCTGTTTTTT	CASSDNRVKNTGELFF
-	TRBV3-1	TRBJ2-3	many	TGTGCCAGCAGCCAAGGACTAGATAGCACAGATACGCAGTATTTT	CASSQGLDSTDTQYF
-	TRBV28	TRBJ1-1	-	TGTGCCAGCAGTTCCTGGGGCCGGAACACTGAAGCTTTCTTT	CASSSWGRNTEAFF
-	TRBV15	TRBJ2-3	few	TGTGCCACCAGCAGAGAGAGGTCCTCTAGCACAGATACGCAGTATTTT	CATSRERSSSTDTQYF
TRBD2	TRBV20-1	TRBJ2-3	-	TGCAGTGCTACAGTGCGGGGGGTAACAGATACGCAGTATTTT	CSATVRGVTDTQYF
-	TRBV28	TRBJ1-5	-	TGTGCCAGCAGTTTGCCGACGTTGCATGGGAGGGGCAATCAGCCCCAGCATTTT	CASSLPTLHGRGNQPQHF
-	TRBV15	TRBJ2-1	-	TGTGCCACCAGCGGAGATTACGGACAAGGCGAGCAGTTCTTC	CATSGDYGQGEQFF
-	TRBV5-1	TRBJ2-7	-	TGCGCCAGCAGCCTTTGGGGGGCTGCCCTAGACGAGCAGTACTTC	CASSLWGAALDEQYF
-	TRBV20-1	TRBJ2-2	-	TGCAGTGCCCCCGGCACCGGGGAGCTGTTTTTT	CSAPGTGELFF
-	TRBV12-5	TRBJ2-7	-	TGTGCTAGTGGTTTGGGTGAGGCGAAGAACCCCTACGAGCAGTACTTC	CASGLGEAKNPYEQYF
-	TRBV9	TRBJ2-1	few	TGTGCCAGCAGCGCCACGACTAGTGAGAGTGAGCAGTTCTTC	CASSATTSESEQFF
TRBD2	TRBV7-6	TRBJ2-3	-	TGTGCCAGCAGCTGGGGATTGACAGGGCGGACTAGCGGTACAGATACGCAGTATTTT	CASSWGLTGRTSGTDTQYF
-	TRBV12-3/TRBV12-4	TRBJ1-1	-	TGTGCCAGCAGTTTTCAGATATTGACAGGGAACACTGAAGCTTTCTTT	CASSFQILTGNTEAFF
-	TRBV10-3	TRBJ2-1	-	TGTGCCATCAGTGAGTACGAGTTCGTCCCTAAAGACTACAATGAGCAGTTCTTC	CAISEYEFVPKDYNEQFF